The entry below describes one TCR beta chain. Nashville, Tennessee was home to all donors, each a Caucasian adult. Deep-level settings were used for running the assay. Here immunoSEQ multiplex PCR was the method, and the copy in TCRdb shows in-frame clones only, minus some. The sample lists approximately 110,000 clones, less than 75% occurring once. The CDR3 covers 12 residues. Germline CDR1 reads MNHEY; CDR2 reads SMNVEV (reference sequence). V lost 5 bases, J lost 5 bases, and 4 bases lay in between. The record originates from a study of shared clonotypes between healthy human individuals. The receptor's source is a woman aged 25 to 45 in good health. The rearrangement links TRBV27 to TRBJ1-6; no definite D call. Input material: memory CD8+ T cells sorted from blood. Subset here: CD45RO+ cells pooled with CCR7-negative TemRA cells. The CDR3 nucleotides read TGTGCCAGCAGTCTCCATAATTCACCCCTCCACTTT. This encodes CASSLHNSPLHF.